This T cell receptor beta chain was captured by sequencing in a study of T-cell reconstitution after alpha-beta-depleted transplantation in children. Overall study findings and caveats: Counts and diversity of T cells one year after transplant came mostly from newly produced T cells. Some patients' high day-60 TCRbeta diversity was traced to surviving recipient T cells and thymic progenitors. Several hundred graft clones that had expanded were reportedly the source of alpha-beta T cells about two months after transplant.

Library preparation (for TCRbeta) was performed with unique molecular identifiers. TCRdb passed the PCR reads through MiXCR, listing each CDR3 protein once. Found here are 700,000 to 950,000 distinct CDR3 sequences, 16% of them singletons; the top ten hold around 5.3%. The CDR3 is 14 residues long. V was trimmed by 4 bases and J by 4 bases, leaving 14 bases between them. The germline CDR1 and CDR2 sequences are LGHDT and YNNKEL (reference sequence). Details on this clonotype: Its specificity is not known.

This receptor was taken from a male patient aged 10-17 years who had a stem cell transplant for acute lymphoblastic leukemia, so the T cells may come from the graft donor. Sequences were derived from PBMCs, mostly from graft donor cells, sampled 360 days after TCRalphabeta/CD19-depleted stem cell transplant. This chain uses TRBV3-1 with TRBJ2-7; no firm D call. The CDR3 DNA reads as TGTGCCAGCAGCCGGGCTCTTGTCGGATACGAGCAGTACTTC. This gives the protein CASSRALVGYEQYF.